This record looks at one T cell receptor beta chain sequence and its context. This specimen comes from a study of blood T cell repertoires in COVID-19. As for the study in general: Samples came from the United States, Italy and Spain, spanning acute and convalescent COVID-19.

The assay was immunoSEQ multiplex PCR, and TCRdb's table has in-frame clones only and misses some. This sample yields about 63,000 clones, of which around 88% are seen a single time; approximately 20% belongs to the top ten. The sample was peripheral blood. This clonotype originated in a woman older than 75 with acute or convalescent COVID-19.

CDR3 loop: CASSSRLAGQETQYF. Here the CDR3 DNA reads TGTGCCAGCAGCTCCCGACTAGCGGGGCAAGAGACCCAGTACTTC. The chain combines TRBV5-4 with TRBJ2-5; TRBD2 matches 11 bases. The V and J ends lost 3 bases and 2 bases, in that order; junction bases with no gene match: 3. CDR3 length: 15 residues. In germline, CDR1 is SGHNT, CDR2 YYREEE (reference sequence).